The rows below give T cell receptor beta chains drawn from one sample of a study of human T cells and chemical hapten exposure. Each CDR3 protein gets one entry after TCRdb re-called the RACE reads with MiXCR. This sample has some 65,000 distinct CDR3 sequences; approximately 6.5% occur once, and the top ten carry roughly 3.4%. Sequencing used whole blood. The origin of the receptors is a female donor in good health. Some clones in this sample may be carry-over from other donors' samples. Each CDR3 is given with its conserved first and last residue. D genes are given only for firm matches. Rows give clone size only sometimes, using once, few, many, or a class for an expanded clone.

.	TRBV5-1	TRBJ2-1	TRBD2	TGCACCAGCAGCTTGGCCGTCAGGACTAGCGTCTACAATGAGCAGTTCTTC	CTSSLAVRTSVYNEQFF
many	TRBV20-1	TRBJ2-3	TRBD2	TGCAGTGCCCCGGGTACTAGCGGCAACACAGATACGCAGTATTTT	CSAPGTSGNTDTQYF
.	TRBV20-1	TRBJ2-7	TRBD2	TGCAGTGCTAGTCTCACTAGCGGGTCTTACGAGCAGTACTTC	CSASLTSGSYEQYF
few	TRBV4-2	TRBJ2-7	TRBD2	TGTGCCAGCAGCCAAGGACAGGGACTAGCGGGAGGTGAGCAGTACTTC	CASSQGQGLAGGEQYF
many	TRBV29-1	TRBJ2-5	.	TGCAGCGTTGTAGTGTACACCCAAGAGACCCAGTACTTC	CSVVVYTQETQYF
many	TRBV7-2	TRBJ2-3	.	TGTGCCAGCAGCTCCCAACCATTCACGGATACGCAGTATTTT	CASSSQPFTDTQYF
few	TRBV7-2	TRBJ2-3	.	TGTGCCAGCAGCCCCGGGGTCCATACGCAGTATTTT	CASSPGVHTQYF
few	TRBV28	TRBJ2-1	.	TGTGCCAGCAGTCCGGGACTTATTCTTAATGAGCAGTTCTTC	CASSPGLILNEQFF
.	TRBV7-9	TRBJ1-6	.	TGTGCCAGCAGCTTAGCCAGCGCCAATTCACCCCTCCACTTT	CASSLASANSPLHF
.	TRBV5-6	TRBJ2-1	.	TGTGCCAGCAGCTCCCCGGGACTCCTTCTCTACAATGAGCAGTTCTTC	CASSSPGLLLYNEQFF
many	TRBV6-2/TRBV6-3	TRBJ2-7	.	TGTGCCAGCAGTTACGGGGACGAGCAGTACTTC	CASSYGDEQYF
many	TRBV27	TRBJ2-5	.	TGTGCCAGCAGTTTAGGCGGGCCCCAAGAGACCCAGTACTTC	CASSLGGPQETQYF
.	TRBV14	TRBJ2-7	TRBD1	TGTGCCAGCAGCCATTTCCGAGACAGGGAGGAGCAGTACTTC	CASSHFRDREEQYF
.	TRBV12-3/TRBV12-4	TRBJ2-1	TRBD2	TGTGCCAGCAGTTTACCCAGGACTAGCGGGAGGCCAAAGGATGAGCAGTTCTTC	CASSLPRTSGRPKDEQFF